This entry concerns a single TCR beta chain. This entry is derived from a study of graft-versus-host responses after intestinal transplantation. CDR1 and CDR2 from the germline V gene are MGHRA and YSYEKL. The CDR3 is 15 residues long. The V and J ends lost 3 bases and 0 bases, in that order; junction bases with no gene match: 5. Processing of graft tissue released intraepithelial and lamina propria lymphocytes. Using immunoSEQ multiplex PCR, the repertoire was profiled, and TCRdb retains in-frame clones only, with some absent. The repertoire includes 20,000 to 25,000 clones, roughly 79% of them detected once, and roughly 3.1% sits in the top ten.

The sample here was ileum tissue, taken 12 days after intestinal transplant. The origin of this receptor is a human patient who received an intestinal transplant, so some T cells may come from the graft donor. The chain links TRBV4-1 to TRBJ2-7; 7 nucleotides match TRBD2. The CDR3 nucleotides read TGCGCCAGCAGCCAGTGGCCGGGGGGCTCCTACGAGCAGTACTTC. This translates into CASSQWPGGSYEQYF.